This passage covers 30 T cell receptor beta chains from one sample sequenced in a study of T cell changes during pregnancy in multiple sclerosis. Profiled with immunoSEQ multiplex PCR; TCRdb holds only in-frame clones, not every one. The sample comprises about 59,000 clones, roughly 88% of which are singletons, and 1% to 1.5% rests with the top ten. The source material was peripheral blood, sampled in the second trimester of pregnancy. The receptors originated from a female donor with multiple sclerosis, enrolled in a pregnancy study.

V and J are TRBV4-3 and TRBJ1-3; maybe TRBD1 (5 bases). This CDR3 comprises 15 residues. Trimming cost V 4 bases and J 6 bases, with 16 bases left between them. Germline V gene sequence: CDR1 LGHNA, CDR2 YSLEER. The CDR3 bases are TGCGCCAGCAGCCGATATGAAGGGGAGGCAAACACCATATATTTT. This gives the protein CASSRYEGEANTIYF.

The genes are TRBV28 and TRBJ2-7; TRBD1 matches 8 bases. V lost 6 bases and J lost 3; bases outside the gene matches: 10. CDR1 is MDHEN, CDR2 SYDVKM, per germline. This CDR3 has 15 amino acids. Here the CDR3 reads CASRGLGQGHYEQYF. CDR3 nucleotides: TGTGCCAGCAGAGGTCTTGGACAGGGTCACTACGAGCAGTACTTC.

Written as DNA, the CDR3 is TGTGCCAGCAGCGCGACAGGGGGCTTGAGTGAAGCTTTCTTT. This codes for CASSATGGLSEAFF. The chain employs TRBV7-3 and TRBJ1-1, with 10 bases matching TRBD1. The V segment lost 5 bases and the J segment 7 bases; nucleotides outside the gene matches: 7. The CDR3 extends over 14 amino acids. Germline-derived CDR1 and CDR2 are SGHTA and FQGTGA.

With respect to this clone: One end of the junction fails to match germline, which may point to a read error. V gene TRBV7-7 combines with J gene TRBJ1-3, with 9 bases identical to TRBD1. The CDR3 has 15 amino acids. The germline V gene encodes CDR1 SSHAT and CDR2 FNYEAQ (reference sequence). The CDR3 coding sequence is TGTGCTAGCAGCCCCGGGACAGGGCAAGGATACACCATATATTTT. Translated: CASSPGTGQGYTIYF.

The rearrangement uses TRBV29-1 and TRBJ2-7; 8 bases fit TRBD1. V shed 3 bases and J 5 bases; nucleotides not matched to a gene: 9. This CDR3 is built from 14 residues. Germline V gene lookup returns CDR1 SQVTM and CDR2 ANQGSEA. The CDR3 sequence: CSVESSAGGDEQYF. The CDR3 DNA sequence: TGCAGCGTTGAGTCTTCGGCAGGGGGCGACGAGCAGTACTTC.

The chain employs TRBV6-6 and TRBJ1-1, with D perhaps matching TRBD1 (6 bases). Germline V lookup: CDR1 MNHNY, CDR2 SVGAGI (reference sequence). This CDR3 region has 15 residues. The V and J ends lost 6 bases and 6 bases respectively, with 20 bases between them. CDR3 sequence: CASSPTGTPSAEAFF. The CDR3 DNA reads TGTGCCAGCAGCCCCACCGGGACACCCTCGGCTGAAGCTTTCTTT.

This chain links TRBV27 with TRBJ1-4, with a tentative D call TRBD1 (6 bases). V lost 8 bases and J lost 1, with 20 bases in between. The CDR3 contains 17 residues. Germline loops: CDR1 MNHEY, CDR2 SMNVEV (reference sequence). The CDR3 region is CASGNFPLTGTNEKLFF. CDR3 sequence (DNA): TGTGCCAGCGGAAATTTTCCGTTGACAGGAACTAATGAAAAACTGTTTTTT.

The rearrangement links TRBV7-9 to TRBJ2-7; 8 bases are a match to TRBD1. CDR3 length: 13 amino acids. The germline gives CDR1 SEHNR, CDR2 FQNEAQ (reference sequence). J gave up 13 bases and V 2 bases, and 10 bases lay outside the gene matches. The CDR3 sequence is CASSLFGPGGIYF. Here the CDR3 DNA reads TGTGCCAGCAGCTTATTTGGTCCAGGGGGCATCTACTTC.

The rearrangement joins TRBV6-1 to TRBJ1-2, with 8 bases identical to TRBD1. CDR3 size: 14 residues. Trimming took 5 bases from V and 3 from J; bases not matched to a gene: 5. Germline-derived CDR1 and CDR2 are MNHNS and SASEGT. The CDR3 DNA follows: TGTGCCAGCAGTCCTACAGGGGGGGACTATGGCTACACCTTC. Translated, it gives CASSPTGGDYGYTF.

The chain carries TRBV5-8 and TRBJ1-1; 7 bases align to TRBD1. V lost 4 bases and J lost 11; bases outside the gene matches: 14. CDR1 SGHTS and CDR2 YDEGEE come from the germline V gene. There are 14 residues in the CDR3. In DNA form, the CDR3 reads TGTGCCAGCAGCCTCAAAAGGGGGCTTGGTAGTGCTTTCTTT. As protein: CASSLKRGLGSAFF.

The CDR3 here is CASSIRQLNTEAFF. The CDR3, as DNA: TGTGCCAGTAGTATTAGACAGCTGAACACTGAAGCTTTCTTT. The V call is TRBV19, the J call TRBJ1-1; D might be TRBD1 (5 bases). The CDR3 spans 14 residues. V was cut by 3 bases and J by 0 bases, with 8 bases left in between. Per the germline V gene, CDR1 is LNHDA and CDR2 is SQIVND (reference sequence).

The CDR3 protein is CASSLDPNTGELFF. The CDR3 region has the DNA TGTGCCAGCAGCTTAGATCCTAACACCGGGGAGCTGTTTTTT. This chain joins TRBV7-2 and TRBJ2-2; D ambiguous. Germline assignment: CDR1 SGHTA and CDR2 FQGNSA. This CDR3 has 14 residues. Trimming cost V 1 base and J 2 bases, with 5 bases left between them.

By share of the sample, this clone is medium-sized. The chain joins TRBV6-4 to TRBJ2-1; 9 nucleotides agree with TRBD2. Germline trimming cut 8 bases from V and 9 bases from J; bases unmatched to any gene: 17. CDR3 length: 16 residues. The germline V gene has CDR1 MRHNA and CDR2 SNTAGT. Written as DNA, the CDR3 is TGTGCCAGCGAGAAGGGTCTTGGCGGGGGGGCAGGTGAGCAGTTCTTC. Translation gives CASEKGLGGGAGEQFF.

This chain joins TRBV5-5 and TRBJ2-1, with TRBD2 identical over 10 bases. CDR1 SGHKS and CDR2 YYEKEE come from the germline V gene (reference sequence). The CDR3 totals 19 residues. V was clipped by 1 base and J by 0 bases; unmatched bases: 10. CDR3 sequence reads: CASSLRSGGATPSYNEQFF. CDR3 nucleotides: TGTGCCAGCAGCTTGAGGAGCGGGGGGGCGACCCCCTCCTACAATGAGCAGTTCTTC.

The chain joins TRBV7-9 to TRBJ1-3; the D is unclear. The germline V gene encodes CDR1 SEHNR and CDR2 FQNEAQ (reference sequence). The CDR3 contains 14 residues. Trimming removed 5 bases at V and 4 bases at J, with 12 bases between. In nucleotides, the CDR3 is TGTGCCAGCAGCGACAAACCCCCGGGAAACACCATATATTTT. This gives the protein CASSDKPPGNTIYF.

This chain connects TRBV5-8 to TRBJ2-5, with 12 bases that match TRBD2. In germline, CDR1 is SGHTS, CDR2 YDEGEE. V shed 2 bases and J 3 bases; nucleotides not matched to a gene: 8. The CDR3 runs 17 residues. CDR3 amino acids: CASSFRVRTSGEETQYF. The DNA of the CDR3 is TGTGCCAGCAGCTTCCGGGTCAGGACTAGCGGGGAAGAGACCCAGTACTTC.

V and J are TRBV5-1 and TRBJ1-1; no clear D. The germline gives CDR1 SGHRS, CDR2 YFSETQ. Trimming pared 1 base from V and 10 bases from J, leaving 14 bases between. The CDR3 runs 13 residues. The CDR3 loop is CASSLSGVSTAFF. The CDR3 bases are TGCGCCAGCAGCTTGTCCGGGGTTAGTACAGCTTTCTTT.

A single count supports this clone. J is TRBJ2-3 and V is TRBV18; a weak D match, TRBD1 (6 bases). Germline assignment: CDR1 KGHSH and CDR2 LQKENI. The CDR3 has 11 amino acids. Trimming left V 6 bases short and J 8 bases short, with 9 bases between. CDR3 bases: TGTGCCAGCTCCCAAGGGGGTACGCAGTATTTT. Its translation: CASSQGGTQYF.

The chain carries TRBV6-1 and TRBJ2-3; 14 bases are shared with TRBD2. The CDR3 runs 18 residues. Trimming took 3 bases from V and 0 from J; bases not matched to a gene: 5. The germline gives CDR1 MNHNS, CDR2 SASEGT. CDR3 coding DNA: TGTGCCAGCAGTGAGGGGACTAGCGGGGGCCTTAGCACAGATACGCAGTATTTT. This codes for CASSEGTSGGLSTDTQYF.

The chain uses TRBV27 and TRBJ2-1, with 7 positions matching TRBD2. This CDR3 has 15 amino acids. The trim removed 2 bases at V and 6 bases at J, leaving 7 bases unmatched. CDR1 is MNHEY, CDR2 SMNVEV, per germline (reference sequence). CDR3 loop: CASSLNRGDLNEQFF. The CDR3 DNA is TGTGCCAGCAGTTTAAACCGGGGGGACCTCAATGAGCAGTTCTTC.

This clone has a handful of counts. This chain uses TRBV4-1 with TRBJ1-4; 10 bases agree with TRBD1. The CDR3 extends over 16 amino acids. Losses at the gene ends were 3 bases for V and 6 bases for J; bases not matched to a gene: 7. Looked up from germline, CDR1 is MGHRA and CDR2 is YSYEKL. The CDR3: CASSHGSGTGDEKLFF. For the CDR3, the DNA is TGCGCCAGCAGCCATGGATCCGGGACAGGGGATGAAAAACTGTTTTTT.

The chain joins TRBV5-4 to TRBJ2-2; D not certain. This CDR3 spans 16 amino acids. Germline V gene data show CDR1 as SGHNT and CDR2 as YYREEE (reference sequence). V was pared by 0 bases and J by 0 bases, with 9 bases between. Written as DNA, the CDR3 is TGTGCCAGCAGCTTGGTTTCCAGTTCGAACACCGGGGAGCTGTTTTTT. It yields the protein CASSLVSSSNTGELFF.

As regards this clone: This sample also contains other DNA sequences that code for the same CDR3. This chain links TRBV2 with TRBJ1-2; 7 bases are shared with TRBD1. The germline V gene encodes CDR1 SNHLY and CDR2 FYNNEI. The CDR3 runs 12 residues. Trimming removed 6 bases from V and 6 bases from J; junction bases left unmatched: 4. CDR3 sequence reads: CASSVQGNGYTF. The CDR3 nucleotides read TGTGCCAGCAGCGTACAGGGGAATGGCTACACCTTC. The whole variable domain, remainder taken from reference TRBV2 and TRBJ1-2, is EPEVTQTPSHQVTQMGQEVILRCVPISNHLYFYWYRQILGQKVEFLVSFYNNEISEKSEIFDDQFSVERPDGSNFTLKIRSTKLEDSAMYFCASSVQGNGYTFGSGTRLTVV.

This chain uses TRBV5-1 with TRBJ2-1, with D perhaps TRBD1 (6 bases). This CDR3 comprises 15 residues. Looked up from germline, CDR1 is SGHRS and CDR2 is YFSETQ. Trimming shortened V by 1 base and J by 1 base, and 9 bases separated the two germline ends. DNA for the CDR3: TGCGCCAGCAGCTTGAGTAGGGGGTCCTACAATGAGCAGTTCTTC. This translates into CASSLSRGSYNEQFF.

Points on this clone: This specimen includes other DNA sequences encoding the same CDR3. V gene TRBV4-1 combines with J gene TRBJ2-3; 9 bases match TRBD2. There are 17 residues in the CDR3. Germline CDR1 MGHRA, CDR2 YSYEKL. V was pared by 1 base and J by 3 bases, with 8 bases of the junction left unmatched. The CDR3 sequence is CASSQGGAGGGTDTQYF. DNA of the CDR3: TGCGCCAGCAGCCAAGGGGGAGCGGGGGGCGGAACAGATACGCAGTATTTT.

The V and J genes are TRBV4-2 and TRBJ2-3; 12 nucleotides line up with TRBD2. With 4 bases clipped from V and 1 base from J, the junction kept 6 bases outside the gene matches. The CDR3 loop spans 17 amino acids. The germline CDR1 and CDR2 sequences are LGHNA and YNFKEQ. The CDR3 nucleotides are TGTGCCAGCAGCCGGGATTGGACTAGCGGGGGCACAGATACGCAGTATTTT. Amino acid sequence: CASSRDWTSGGTDTQYF.

Details on this clone: Other DNA sequences from this sample encode an identical CDR3 as well. The chain links TRBV2 to TRBJ1-2; D is unclear. This CDR3 is 13 amino acids long. Trimming left V 8 bases short and J 1 base short, with 11 bases between. CDR1 is SNHLY and CDR2 is FYNNEI in the germline V gene. The CDR3 loop reads CASSPDINYGYTF. DNA for the CDR3: TGTGCCAGCTCCCCCGACATTAACTATGGCTACACCTTC.

The chain carries TRBV30 and TRBJ1-2, with 10 bases lining up with TRBD1. The V gene's germline CDR1 is GTSNPN and CDR2 SVGIG (reference sequence). The ends lost 3 bases at V and 8 bases at J; junction bases unmatched: 6. The CDR3 has 13 residues. The CDR3 DNA sequence: TGTGCCTGGAGCCGACAGGGGGCGGGCGGCTACACCTTC. Encoded protein: CAWSRQGAGGYTF.

The chain uses TRBV27 and TRBJ1-1; D possibly corresponds to TRBD1 (6 bases). Germline V CDR1 and CDR2: MNHEY, SMNVEV (reference sequence). There are 13 residues in the CDR3. V gave up 6 bases and J gave up 2 bases, with 10 bases separating them. CDR3 sequence: CASSSTGNTEAFF. The DNA for the CDR3 is TGTGCCAGCAGCTCGACAGGAAACACTGAAGCTTTCTTT.

The chain links TRBV6-5 to TRBJ2-7; tentative D call: TRBD1 (6 bases). CDR1 and CDR2 from the germline V gene are MNHEY and SVGAGI. V lost 6 bases and J lost 2, with 17 bases in between. This CDR3 region has 15 residues. CDR3 nucleotides: TGTGCCAGCAGGGTGGGGCTAACAGGGCCCTACGAGCAGTACTTC. Translated, it gives CASRVGLTGPYEQYF.